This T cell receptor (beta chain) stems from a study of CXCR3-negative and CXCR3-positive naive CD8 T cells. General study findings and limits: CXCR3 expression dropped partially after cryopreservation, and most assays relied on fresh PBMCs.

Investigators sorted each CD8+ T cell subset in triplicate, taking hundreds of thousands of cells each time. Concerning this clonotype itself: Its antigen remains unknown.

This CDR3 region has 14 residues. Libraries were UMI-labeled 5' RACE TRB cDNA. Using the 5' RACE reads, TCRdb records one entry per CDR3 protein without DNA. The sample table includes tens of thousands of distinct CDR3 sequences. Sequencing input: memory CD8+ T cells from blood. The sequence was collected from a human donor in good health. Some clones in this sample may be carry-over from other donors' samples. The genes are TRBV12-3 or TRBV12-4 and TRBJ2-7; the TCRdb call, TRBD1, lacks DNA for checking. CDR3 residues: CASSGWGQSDEQYF.